This T cell receptor beta chain was captured in a study of identical twins. Regarding the study as a whole: The abundant beta clonotypes from cord blood had fewer insertions, and memory repertoires had none of this.

The CDR3 extends over 15 amino acids. With V trimmed by 4 bases and J by 4 bases, 5 bases remained unmatched. This clonotype occurred a few times. Its target is unknown. Everyone who gave samples was a healthy Caucasian. Through template switching, a universal primer site was introduced, and the cDNA contained unique molecular identifiers. MiXCR, run by TCRdb on the 5' RACE reads, gives a single entry per CDR3 protein. In the table there are 450,000 to 500,000 distinct CDR3 sequences, roughly an eighth of which are singletons. These same data were also listed under a study on yellow fever vaccine responses in identical twins.

Sample: CD4+ T cells sorted from blood. The V gene is TRBV12-3 or TRBV12-4, the J gene TRBJ1-4; TRBD1 agrees at 8 bases. This receptor was obtained from a woman aged 18-29 years in good health. This CDR3 reads CASSSGQAVNEKLFF. CDR3 DNA: TGTGCCAGCAGTTCGGGACAGGCGGTTAATGAAAAACTGTTTTTT.